The 4 T cell receptor beta chains below come from one sample, sequenced in a study of blood T cell repertoires in COVID-19. The repertoire was sequenced with immunoSEQ multiplex PCR; TCRdb's copy has only in-frame clones and lacks some. This sample has 80,000 or so clones, with 70% to 90% found just once. Material for sequencing was peripheral blood. The receptor set was obtained from a man aged 50 to 60 with COVID-19, enrolled during active disease.

The chain links TRBV5-1 to TRBJ1-1, with 11 bases that match TRBD1. Germline V lookup: CDR1 SGHRS, CDR2 YFSETQ. This CDR3 has 15 residues. V lost 4 bases and J lost 5; bases outside the gene matches: 7. The CDR3 nucleotides read TGCGCCAGCAGCGCAGGACAGGGGGCAAGAACTGAAGCTTTCTTT. Translating it yields CASSAGQGARTEAFF.

This sequence joins TRBV21-1 and TRBJ2-2; the D call TRBD1 from the table was never checked on the DNA. TRBV21-1 is a pseudogene locus. This CDR3 is 16 amino acids long. CDR3 protein: CASTLGQGRSTGELFF. CDR3 DNA sequence: TGTGCCAGCACCTTAGGACAGGGGCGAAGCACCGGGGAGCTGTTTTTT.

V usage is TRBV3-1 (or the pseudogene TRBV3-2) and J usage is TRBJ1-5; 10 bases match TRBD1. The CDR3 totals 15 residues. CDR1 and CDR2 (germline): LGHDT, YNNKEL (reference sequence). With 5 bases clipped from V and 7 bases from J, the junction kept 8 bases outside the gene matches. DNA for the CDR3: TGTGCCAGCAGCGCCGGGACAGGGGCGTCCCAGCCCCAGCATTTT. Its protein product is CASSAGTGASQPQHF.

This rearrangement joins TRBV28 to TRBJ1-1; TRBD1 agrees at 7 bases. CDR3 length: 15 residues. With 5 bases clipped from V and 4 bases from J, the junction kept 10 bases outside the gene matches. Germline-derived CDR1 and CDR2 are MDHEN and SYDVKM. The CDR3 loop reads CASSTYRGRGTEAFF. In DNA form, the CDR3 reads TGTGCCAGCAGTACTTACAGGGGACGGGGCACTGAAGCTTTCTTT.